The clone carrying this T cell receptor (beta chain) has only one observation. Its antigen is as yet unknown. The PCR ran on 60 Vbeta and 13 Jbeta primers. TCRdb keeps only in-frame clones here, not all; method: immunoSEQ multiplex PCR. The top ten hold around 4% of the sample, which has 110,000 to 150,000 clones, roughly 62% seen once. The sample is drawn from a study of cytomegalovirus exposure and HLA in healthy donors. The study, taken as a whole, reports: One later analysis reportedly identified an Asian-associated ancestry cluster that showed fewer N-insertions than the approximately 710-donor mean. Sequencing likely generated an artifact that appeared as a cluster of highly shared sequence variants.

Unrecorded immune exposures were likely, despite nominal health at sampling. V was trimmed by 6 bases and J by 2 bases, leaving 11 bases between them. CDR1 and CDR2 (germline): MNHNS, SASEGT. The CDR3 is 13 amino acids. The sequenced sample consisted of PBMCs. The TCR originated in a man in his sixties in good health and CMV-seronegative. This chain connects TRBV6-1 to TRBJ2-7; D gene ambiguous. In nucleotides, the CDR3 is TGTGCCAGCAGCCAGACAAGCCCCTACGAGCAGTACTTC. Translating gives CASSQTSPYEQYF.